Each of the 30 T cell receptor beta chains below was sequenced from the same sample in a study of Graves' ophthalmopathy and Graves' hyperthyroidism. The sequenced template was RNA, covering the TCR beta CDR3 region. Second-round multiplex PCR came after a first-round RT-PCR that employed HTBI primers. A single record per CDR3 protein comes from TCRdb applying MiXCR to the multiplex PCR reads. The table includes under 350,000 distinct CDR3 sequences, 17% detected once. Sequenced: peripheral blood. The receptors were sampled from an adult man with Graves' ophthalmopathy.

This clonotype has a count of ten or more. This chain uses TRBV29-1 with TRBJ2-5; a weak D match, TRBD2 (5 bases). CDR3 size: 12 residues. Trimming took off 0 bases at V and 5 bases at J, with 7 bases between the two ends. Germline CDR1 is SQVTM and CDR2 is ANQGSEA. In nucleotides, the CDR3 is TGCAGCGTTGAAGAACCGGGGGAGACCCAGTACTTC. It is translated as CSVEEPGETQYF.

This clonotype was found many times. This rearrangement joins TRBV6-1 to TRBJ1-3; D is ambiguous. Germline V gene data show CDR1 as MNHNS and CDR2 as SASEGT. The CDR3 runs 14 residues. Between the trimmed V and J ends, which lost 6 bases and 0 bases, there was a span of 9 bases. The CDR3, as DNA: TGTGCCAGCAGGGAGCTGAGCTCTGGAAACACCATATATTTT. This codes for CASRELSSGNTIYF.

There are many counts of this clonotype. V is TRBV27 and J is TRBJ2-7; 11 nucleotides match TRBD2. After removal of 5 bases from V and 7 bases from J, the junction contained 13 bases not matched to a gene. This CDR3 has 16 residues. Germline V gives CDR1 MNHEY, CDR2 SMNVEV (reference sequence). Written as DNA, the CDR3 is TGTGCCAGCAGTCCCCACCGGGGTAGCGGGAGGGAGGAGCAGTACTTC. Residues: CASSPHRGSGREEQYF.

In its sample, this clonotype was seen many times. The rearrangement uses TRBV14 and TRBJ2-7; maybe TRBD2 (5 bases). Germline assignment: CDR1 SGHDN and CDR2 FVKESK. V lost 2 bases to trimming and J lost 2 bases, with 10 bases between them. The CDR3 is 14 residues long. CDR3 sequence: CASSQPSNTYEQYF. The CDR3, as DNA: TGTGCCAGCAGCCAACCTAGCAATACCTACGAGCAGTACTTC.

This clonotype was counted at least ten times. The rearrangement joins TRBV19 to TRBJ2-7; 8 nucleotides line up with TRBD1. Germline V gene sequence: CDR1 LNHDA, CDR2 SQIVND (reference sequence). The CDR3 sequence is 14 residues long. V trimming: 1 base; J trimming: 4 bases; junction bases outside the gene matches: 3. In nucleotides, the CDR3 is TGTGCCAGTAGTATAGTCACAGGGGGATACGAGCAGTACTTC. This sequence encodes CASSIVTGGYEQYF.

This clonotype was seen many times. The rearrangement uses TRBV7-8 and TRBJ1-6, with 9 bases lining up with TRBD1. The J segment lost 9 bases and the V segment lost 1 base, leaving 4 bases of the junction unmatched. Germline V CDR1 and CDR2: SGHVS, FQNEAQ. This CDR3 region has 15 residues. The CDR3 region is CASSLVRDRVSPLHF. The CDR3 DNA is TGTGCCAGCAGCTTAGTTCGGGACAGGGTTTCACCCCTCCACTTT.

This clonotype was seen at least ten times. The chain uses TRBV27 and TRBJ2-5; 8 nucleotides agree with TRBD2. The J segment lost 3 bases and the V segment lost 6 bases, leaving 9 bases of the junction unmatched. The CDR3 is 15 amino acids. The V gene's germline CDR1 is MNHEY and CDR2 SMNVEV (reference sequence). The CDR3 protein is CASSWGTSGEETQYF. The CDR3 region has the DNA TGTGCCAGCAGCTGGGGTACTAGCGGAGAAGAGACCCAGTACTTC.

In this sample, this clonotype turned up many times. DNA for the CDR3: TGCGCCAGCAGCTCCGATACCGCGAACACCGGGGAGCTGTTTTTT. Translation gives CASSSDTANTGELFF. The V call is TRBV5-1, the J call TRBJ2-2; no definite D call. This CDR3 comprises 15 residues. Germline lookup yields CDR1 SGHRS and CDR2 YFSETQ. Deletions cut 3 bases from V and 0 bases from J, with 9 bases between.

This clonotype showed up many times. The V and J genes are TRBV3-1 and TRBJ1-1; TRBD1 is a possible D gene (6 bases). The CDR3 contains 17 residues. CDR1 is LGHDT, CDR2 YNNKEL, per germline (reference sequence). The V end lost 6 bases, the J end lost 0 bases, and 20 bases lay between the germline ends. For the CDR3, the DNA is TGTGCCAGCAGTAAAAGGGGGGGTGAGGTGGTGAACACTGAAGCTTTCTTT. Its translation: CASSKRGGEVVNTEAFF.

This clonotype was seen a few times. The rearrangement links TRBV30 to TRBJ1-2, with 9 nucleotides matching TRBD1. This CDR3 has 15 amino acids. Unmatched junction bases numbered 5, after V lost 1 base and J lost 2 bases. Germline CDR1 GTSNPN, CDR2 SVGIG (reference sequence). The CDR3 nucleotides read TGTGCCTGGAGTGATGGGACAGGGCACAACTATGGCTACACCTTC. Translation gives CAWSDGTGHNYGYTF. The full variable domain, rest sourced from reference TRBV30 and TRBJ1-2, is SQTIHQWPATLVQPVGSPLSLECTVEGTSNPNLYWYRQAAGRGLQLLFYSVGIGQISSEVPQNLSASRPQDRQFILSSKKLLLSDSGFYLCAWSDGTGHNYGYTFGSGTRLTVV.

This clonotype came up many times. The CDR3 here is CASSLASGQGQTAFF. CDR3 coding DNA: TGCGCCAGCAGCTTGGCCTCTGGACAGGGACAGACAGCTTTCTTT. This chain links TRBV5-1 with TRBJ1-1; 8 bases map to TRBD1. The CDR3 sequence is 15 residues long. Germline V lookup: CDR1 SGHRS, CDR2 YFSETQ. Trimming cost V 0 bases and J 10 bases; bases outside gene matches: 11.

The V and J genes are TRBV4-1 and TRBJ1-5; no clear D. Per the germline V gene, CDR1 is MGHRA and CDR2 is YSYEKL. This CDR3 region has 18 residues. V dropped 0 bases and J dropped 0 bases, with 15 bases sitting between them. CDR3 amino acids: CASSQDPGVLVSNQPQHF. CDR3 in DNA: TGCGCCAGCAGCCAAGATCCGGGAGTACTCGTTAGCAATCAGCCCCAGCATTTT.

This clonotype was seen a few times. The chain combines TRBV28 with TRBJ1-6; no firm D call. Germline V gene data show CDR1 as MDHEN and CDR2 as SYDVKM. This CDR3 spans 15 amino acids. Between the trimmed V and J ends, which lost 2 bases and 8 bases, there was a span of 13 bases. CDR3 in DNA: TGTGCCAGCAGTTTAAGGACGGTAGCGCATTCACCCCTCCACTTT. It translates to CASSLRTVAHSPLHF. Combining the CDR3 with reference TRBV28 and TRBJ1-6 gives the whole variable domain DVKVTQSSRYLVKRTGEKVFLECVQDMDHENMFWYRQDPGLGLRLIYFSYDVKMKEKGDIPEGYSVSREKKERFSLILESASTNQTSMYLCASSLRTVAHSPLHFGNGTRLTVT.

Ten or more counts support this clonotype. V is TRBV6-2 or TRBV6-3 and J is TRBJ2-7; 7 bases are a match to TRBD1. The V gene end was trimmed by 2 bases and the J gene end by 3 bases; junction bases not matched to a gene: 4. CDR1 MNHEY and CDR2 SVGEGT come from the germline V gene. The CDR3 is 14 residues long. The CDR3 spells CASSYGPGGYEQYF. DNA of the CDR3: TGTGCCAGCAGTTACGGGCCAGGGGGCTACGAGCAGTACTTC.

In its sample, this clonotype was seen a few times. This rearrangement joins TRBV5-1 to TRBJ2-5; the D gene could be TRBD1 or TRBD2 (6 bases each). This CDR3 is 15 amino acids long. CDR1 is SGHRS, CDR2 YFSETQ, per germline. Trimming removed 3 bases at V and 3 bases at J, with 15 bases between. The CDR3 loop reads CASSSGAGQEETQYF. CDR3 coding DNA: TGCGCCAGCAGCTCGGGGGCTGGGCAGGAAGAGACCCAGTACTTC.

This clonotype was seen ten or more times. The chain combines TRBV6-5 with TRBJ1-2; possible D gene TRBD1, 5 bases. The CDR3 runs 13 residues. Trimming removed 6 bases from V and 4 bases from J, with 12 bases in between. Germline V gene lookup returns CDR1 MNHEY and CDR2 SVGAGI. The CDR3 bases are TGTGCCAGCAGGACCTTGGGGGTCTATGGCTACACCTTC. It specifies CASRTLGVYGYTF.

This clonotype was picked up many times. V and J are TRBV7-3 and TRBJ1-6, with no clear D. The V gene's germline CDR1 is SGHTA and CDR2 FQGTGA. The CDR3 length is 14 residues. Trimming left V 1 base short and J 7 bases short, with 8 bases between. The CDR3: CASSLSGRNSPLHF. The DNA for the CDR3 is TGTGCCAGCAGCTTAAGTGGTAGGAATTCACCCCTCCACTTT.

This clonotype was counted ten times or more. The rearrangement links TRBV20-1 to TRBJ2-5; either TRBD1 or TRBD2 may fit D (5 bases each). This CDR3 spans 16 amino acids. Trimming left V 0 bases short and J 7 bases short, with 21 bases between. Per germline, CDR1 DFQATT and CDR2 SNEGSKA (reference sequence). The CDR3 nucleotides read TGCAGTGCTAGAGAGCTAGCAGGGCGCCCGGCGTTGACCCAGTACTTC. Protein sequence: CSARELAGRPALTQYF.

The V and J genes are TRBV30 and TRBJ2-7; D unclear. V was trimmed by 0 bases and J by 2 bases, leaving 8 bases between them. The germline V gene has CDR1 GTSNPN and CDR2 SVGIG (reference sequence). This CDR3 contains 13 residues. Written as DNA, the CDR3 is TGTGCCTGGAGTGTAGCCGCCGCCTACGAGCAGTACTTC. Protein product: CAWSVAAAYEQYF.

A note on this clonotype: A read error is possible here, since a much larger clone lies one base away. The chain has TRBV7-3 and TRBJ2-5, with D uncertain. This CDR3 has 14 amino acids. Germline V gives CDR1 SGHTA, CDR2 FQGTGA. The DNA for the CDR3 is TGTACCAGCAGCTTAAACCCCCTCGGGGAGACCCAGTACTTC. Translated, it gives CTSSLNPLGETQYF.

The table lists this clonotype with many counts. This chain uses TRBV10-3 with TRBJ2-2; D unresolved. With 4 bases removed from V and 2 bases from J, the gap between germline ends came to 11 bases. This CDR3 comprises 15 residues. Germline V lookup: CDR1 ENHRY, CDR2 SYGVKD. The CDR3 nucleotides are TGTGCCATCAGTGGAATCTCCCCTAACACCGGGGAGCTGTTTTTT. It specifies CAISGISPNTGELFF.

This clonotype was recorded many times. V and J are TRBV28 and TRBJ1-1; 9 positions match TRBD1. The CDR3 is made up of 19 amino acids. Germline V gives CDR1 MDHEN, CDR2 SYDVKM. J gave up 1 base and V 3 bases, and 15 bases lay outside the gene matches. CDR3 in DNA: TGTGCCAGCAGTTTTTATTTAATCGGACAGGGGCCTTCGAACACTGAAGCTTTCTTT. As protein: CASSFYLIGQGPSNTEAFF. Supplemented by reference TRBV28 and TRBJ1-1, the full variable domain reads DVKVTQSSRYLVKRTGEKVFLECVQDMDHENMFWYRQDPGLGLRLIYFSYDVKMKEKGDIPEGYSVSREKKERFSLILESASTNQTSMYLCASSFYLIGQGPSNTEAFFGQGTRLTVV.

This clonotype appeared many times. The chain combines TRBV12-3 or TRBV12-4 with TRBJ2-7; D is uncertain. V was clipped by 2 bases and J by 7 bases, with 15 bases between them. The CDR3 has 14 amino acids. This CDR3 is CASSLIRNSGEQYF. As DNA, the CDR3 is TGTGCCAGCAGTTTAATAAGAAACTCTGGGGAGCAGTACTTC.

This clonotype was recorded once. The CDR3 reads CASSYPGTGGGNIQYF. CDR3 bases: TGTGCCAGCAGTTACCCCGGGACAGGGGGGGGGAACATTCAGTACTTC. The chain recombines TRBV6-2 or TRBV6-3 with TRBJ2-4; the match to TRBD1 covers 11 bases. V lost 2 bases to trimming and J lost 7 bases; unmatched junction nucleotides: 7. Germline V gene sequence: CDR1 MNHEY, CDR2 SVGEGT. CDR3 length: 16 amino acids.

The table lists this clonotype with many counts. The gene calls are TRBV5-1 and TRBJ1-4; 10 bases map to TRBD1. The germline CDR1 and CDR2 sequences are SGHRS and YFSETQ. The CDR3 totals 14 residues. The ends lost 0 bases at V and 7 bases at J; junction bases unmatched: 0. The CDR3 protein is CASSLGTGGEKLFF. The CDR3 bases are TGCGCCAGCAGCTTGGGGACAGGGGGTGAAAAACTGTTTTTT. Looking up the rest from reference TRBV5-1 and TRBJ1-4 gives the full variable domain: KAGVTQTPRYLIKTRGQQVTLSCSPISGHRSVSWYQQTPGQGLQFLFEYFSETQRNKGNFPGRFSGRQFSNSRSEMNVSTLELGDSALYLCASSLGTGGEKLFFGSGTQLSVL.

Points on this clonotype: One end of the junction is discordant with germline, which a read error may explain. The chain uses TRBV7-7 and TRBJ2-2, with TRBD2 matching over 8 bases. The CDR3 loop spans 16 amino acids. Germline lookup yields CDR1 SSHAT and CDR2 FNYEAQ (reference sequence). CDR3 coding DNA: TGTGCTAGCAGCTTAGCGGGAATAGGTTTCGCCGGGGAGCTGTTTTTT. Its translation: CASSLAGIGFAGELFF.

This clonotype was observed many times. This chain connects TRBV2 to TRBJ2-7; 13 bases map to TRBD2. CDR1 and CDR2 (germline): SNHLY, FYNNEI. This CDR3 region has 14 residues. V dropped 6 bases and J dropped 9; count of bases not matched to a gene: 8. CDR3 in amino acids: CASRVRLAGGRQYF. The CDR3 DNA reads TGTGCCAGCAGAGTCCGACTAGCGGGGGGTCGGCAGTACTTC.

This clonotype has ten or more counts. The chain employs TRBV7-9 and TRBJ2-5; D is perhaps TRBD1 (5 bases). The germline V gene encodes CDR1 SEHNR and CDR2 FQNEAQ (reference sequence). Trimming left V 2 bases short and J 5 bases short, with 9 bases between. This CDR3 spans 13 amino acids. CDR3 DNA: TGTGCCAGCAGCTTAATCAGGGATGAGACCCAGTACTTC. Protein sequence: CASSLIRDETQYF.

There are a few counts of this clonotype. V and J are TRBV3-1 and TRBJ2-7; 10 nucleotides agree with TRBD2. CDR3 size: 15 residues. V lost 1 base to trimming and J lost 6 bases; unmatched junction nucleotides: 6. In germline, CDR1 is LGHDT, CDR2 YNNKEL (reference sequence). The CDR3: CASSQGAGGPGEQYF. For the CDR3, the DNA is TGTGCCAGCAGCCAAGGAGCGGGAGGGCCTGGCGAGCAGTACTTC.

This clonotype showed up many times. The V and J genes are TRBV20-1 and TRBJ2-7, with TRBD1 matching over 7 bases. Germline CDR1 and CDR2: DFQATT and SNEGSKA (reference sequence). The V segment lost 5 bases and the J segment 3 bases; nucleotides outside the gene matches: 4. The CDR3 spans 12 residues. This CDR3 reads CSAPRQGYEQYF. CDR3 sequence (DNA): TGCAGTGCTCCGAGACAGGGCTACGAGCAGTACTTC.